What follows describes a single T cell receptor beta chain. The germline V gene encodes CDR1 ENHRY and CDR2 SYGVKD. The length of the CDR3 is 15 residues. With V trimmed by 6 bases and J by 2 bases, 8 bases remained unmatched. These data originate in a study of read filtering for tumor transcriptome and immune sequencing. For the study at large: The cohort had about 16 men and approximately 13 women aged about 47 to 80, mean about 66 years.

This library used 300 to 450 ng RNA and molecular barcoded adaptors spanning alpha/delta and beta/gamma chains. TCRdb itself ran the reads through MiXCR, one entry per CDR3 protein. The sample has 50,000 or so distinct CDR3 sequences; around 20% are singletons. This sequence originates from a donor over 35 with multiple myeloma. The chain uses TRBV10-3 and TRBJ1-2, with TRBD1 matching over 8 bases. The material sequenced was a population of CD138-negative cells sorted from bone marrow. CDR3 region: CAISAGTGGNYGYTF. The CDR3 DNA reads TGTGCCATCAGCGCCGGGACAGGTGGCAACTATGGCTACACCTTC.